This entry lists 26 T cell receptor beta chains sequenced from one sample in a study of early T cells in non-severe SARS-CoV-2 infection. In TCRdb, the 5' RACE reads were re-called with MiXCR into one record per CDR3 protein. This table has around 57,000 distinct CDR3 sequences, 5.9% appearing once. The sample was whole blood, taken at baseline. These receptors were taken from an adult who was a healthcare worker with PCR-confirmed SARS-CoV-2 infection or an uninfected control (not recorded which).

This clonotype was detected ten times or more. This sequence joins TRBV28 and TRBJ2-4; 8 nucleotides agree with TRBD1. This CDR3 region has 15 residues. V lost 6 bases, J lost 2 bases, and 6 bases stayed unmatched. The V gene's germline CDR1 is MDHEN and CDR2 SYDVKM. CDR3 DNA sequence: TGTGCCAGCAGCTACAGGACAGGGACCAAAAACATTCAGTACTTC. Its protein is CASSYRTGTKNIQYF.

The chain joins TRBV4-1 to TRBJ2-5; D is unclear. There are 16 residues in the CDR3. Trimming shortened V by 2 bases and J by 3 bases, and 16 bases separated the two germline ends. In germline, CDR1 is MGHRA, CDR2 YSYEKL. The CDR3 sequence is CASSQKSFFREETQYF. The CDR3 nucleotides are TGCGCCAGCAGCCAAAAATCCTTCTTTCGGGAAGAGACCCAGTACTTC.

This clonotype has a single count. The chain combines TRBV7-2 with TRBJ1-3; no definite D call. The CDR3 spans 16 residues. The germline V and J ends were trimmed by 0 bases and 0 bases, with 9 bases remaining between them. Per germline, CDR1 SGHTA and CDR2 FQGNSA. CDR3 DNA sequence: TGTGCCAGCAGCTTAGCGTTGGCAGGCTCTGGAAACACCATATATTTT. It encodes CASSLALAGSGNTIYF.

This chain connects TRBV5-1 to TRBJ2-1; 12 bases align to TRBD2. Per germline, CDR1 SGHRS and CDR2 YFSETQ. This CDR3 is built from 16 residues. Losses at the gene ends were 3 bases for V and 7 bases for J; bases not matched to a gene: 8. CDR3 bases: TGCGCCAGCAGCTCGAAACTGACTAGCGGGAGTAATGAGCAGTTCTTC. Protein sequence: CASSSKLTSGSNEQFF.

This clonotype was seen repeatedly, ten times or more. The CDR3 bases are TGTGCCAGCAGCGGAACTAGCGGGGACTACAATGAGCAGTTCTTC. Amino acid sequence: CASSGTSGDYNEQFF. The gene calls are TRBV9 and TRBJ2-1; TRBD2 matches 10 bases. V lost 3 bases, J lost 3 bases, and 3 bases stayed unmatched. CDR1 and CDR2 (germline): SGDLS, YYNGEE. The CDR3 contains 15 residues.

The rearrangement joins TRBV27 to TRBJ2-2; no clear D gene. From germline, CDR1 is MNHEY and CDR2 SMNVEV (reference sequence). Trimming removed 5 bases at V and 2 bases at J, with 15 bases between. This CDR3 region has 16 residues. This CDR3 reads CASSPSYSSNTGELFF. The CDR3 coding sequence is TGTGCCAGCAGTCCATCTTATAGCTCCAACACCGGGGAGCTGTTTTTT.

This clonotype has at least ten counts. The germline gene is not matched at one end of the junction; a read error may be the cause. The J gene is TRBJ2-3, the V gene TRBV20-1; D could derive from TRBD1 or TRBD2 (5 bases each). This CDR3 comprises 15 residues. CDR1 is DFQATT, CDR2 SNEGSKA, per germline (reference sequence). The CDR3 bases are TGCAGTGCCAGAGGGACGGACTGGGGCACAGATACGCAGTATTTT. The encoded protein is CSARGTDWGTDTQYF.

This clonotype was observed a handful of times. The chain recombines TRBV29-1 with TRBJ2-3; D gene uncertain. Trimming stripped 3 bases from V and 5 bases from J, with 12 bases between. Germline V gene sequence: CDR1 SQVTM, CDR2 ANQGSEA. CDR3 length: 13 amino acids. The CDR3 is CSVDRATGDTQYF. The CDR3 bases are TGCAGCGTTGACCGGGCAACCGGAGATACGCAGTATTTT.

This clonotype has a count of ten or more. CDR3 nucleotide sequence: TGTGCCAGCAGTGAGTGGGACAGCAGCTACTATGGCTACACCTTC. It is translated as CASSEWDSSYYGYTF. The V call is TRBV2, the J call TRBJ1-2; 7 positions match TRBD1. CDR1 is SNHLY and CDR2 is FYNNEI in the germline V gene. CDR3 length: 15 amino acids. V shed 3 bases, J shed 3 bases, and the junction held 7 bases outside the gene matches.

In this sample, this clonotype turned up many times. The chain couples TRBV14 to TRBJ1-2; D remains ambiguous. CDR3 length: 11 amino acids. The V end lost 0 bases, the J end lost 8 bases, and 4 bases lay between the germline ends. Germline lookup yields CDR1 SGHDN and CDR2 FVKESK. In DNA form, the CDR3 reads TGTGCCAGCAGCCAAGATCTGGGCTACACCTTC. Protein product: CASSQDLGYTF.

The table lists this clonotype with a few counts. The genes are TRBV7-9 and TRBJ2-7; weak D call: TRBD1 (6 bases). CDR3 size: 16 residues. Trimming left V 5 bases short and J 4 bases short, with 21 bases between. CDR1 SEHNR and CDR2 FQNEAQ come from the germline V gene (reference sequence). The CDR3 bases are TGTGCCAGCAGCGACGGACAGTCGTGGAGACTGTACGAGCAGTACTTC. Translated, it gives CASSDGQSWRLYEQYF.

The chain is built from TRBV6-5 and TRBJ2-5; 8 nucleotides match TRBD1. The CDR3 spans 15 residues. With V trimmed by 6 bases and J by 1 base, 7 bases remained unmatched. Germline CDR1 MNHEY, CDR2 SVGAGI. The CDR3 region has the DNA TGTGCCAGCAGCCACGGGACAGGTGTCCAAGAGACCCAGTACTTC. Its translation is CASSHGTGVQETQYF.

In its sample, this clonotype was seen many times. The rearrangement joins TRBV12-3 or TRBV12-4 to TRBJ1-3; 8 bases line up with TRBD1. The ends lost 7 bases at V and 5 bases at J; junction bases unmatched: 13. This CDR3 is 16 amino acids long. CDR3: CASTSQGALGRNTIYF. The CDR3 DNA follows: TGTGCCAGCACCTCGCAGGGGGCCCTCGGGAGAAACACCATATATTTT.

In regard to this clonotype: It is unclear where the CDR3 begins or ends on the DNA, so no DNA is shown, and the CDR3 is as TCRdb lists it. This sequence joins TRBV12-3 or TRBV12-4 and TRBJ1-5; the listed D gene, TRBD1, was not tested against the DNA. The CDR3 length is 15 residues, termini included. The CDR3 sequence: CASSSGQGYDQPQHF.

This clonotype showed up many times. This rearrangement joins TRBV7-2 to TRBJ1-4; 9 nucleotides align to TRBD1. The CDR3 length is 16 residues. Trimming removed 2 bases from V and 7 bases from J; junction bases left unmatched: 8. The germline V gene encodes CDR1 SGHTA and CDR2 FQGNSA. The CDR3 here is CASSLNGVGQGEKLFF. CDR3 DNA: TGTGCCAGCAGCTTAAACGGGGTGGGACAGGGTGAAAAACTGTTTTTT.

This clonotype was observed many times. The rearrangement joins TRBV28 to TRBJ2-1; D not resolved. This CDR3 comprises 14 residues. V lost 5 bases, J lost 7 bases, and 15 bases lay in between. Germline CDR1 MDHEN, CDR2 SYDVKM. The CDR3 DNA reads as TGTGCCAGCAGTGCCCCGGGCCCCACGAATGAGCAGTTCTTC. As protein: CASSAPGPTNEQFF. The full variable domain, rest sourced from reference TRBV28 and TRBJ2-1, is DVKVTQSSRYLVKRTGEKVFLECVQDMDHENMFWYRQDPGLGLRLIYFSYDVKMKEKGDIPEGYSVSREKKERFSLILESASTNQTSMYLCASSAPGPTNEQFFGPGTRLTVL.

Ten or more counts support this clonotype. V is TRBV30 and J is TRBJ1-5; D might be TRBD1 (6 bases). The germline CDR1 and CDR2 sequences are GTSNPN and SVGIG (reference sequence). This CDR3 is 14 amino acids long. V was trimmed by 1 base and J by 3 bases, leaving 10 bases between them. The CDR3 nucleotides read TGTGCCTGGAGTGCCACAGGGTACAATCAGCCCCAGCATTTT. Translation: CAWSATGYNQPQHF.

This clonotype has a count of ten or more. V and J are TRBV19 and TRBJ2-1; 14 bases are a match to TRBD2. The CDR3 length is 17 residues. Per the germline V gene, CDR1 is LNHDA and CDR2 is SQIVND (reference sequence). J gave up 6 bases and V 5 bases, and 9 bases lay outside the gene matches. The CDR3 DNA is TGTGCCAGTAGTCCTCGACTAGCGGGAGGGTACCGCAATGAGCAGTTCTTC. As protein: CASSPRLAGGYRNEQFF.

This clonotype was seen ten or more times. V and J are TRBV30 and TRBJ2-3; no firm D call. CDR3 length: 15 residues. Trimming pared 0 bases from V and 1 base from J, leaving 11 bases between. In germline, CDR1 is GTSNPN, CDR2 SVGIG (reference sequence). This CDR3 is CAWSVGPRGTDTQYF. As DNA, the CDR3 is TGTGCCTGGAGTGTAGGACCTCGGGGCACAGATACGCAGTATTTT.

This clonotype was detected ten times or more. V usage is TRBV9 and J usage is TRBJ2-1; D is ambiguous. The CDR3 covers 17 residues. Germline lookup yields CDR1 SGDLS and CDR2 YYNGEE. Deletions cut 4 bases from V and 4 bases from J, with 21 bases between. CDR3 in amino acids: CASSPSLGRETYNEQFF. The DNA for the CDR3 is TGTGCCAGCAGCCCCTCCTTGGGCCGAGAAACTTACAATGAGCAGTTCTTC.

This clonotype was picked up many times. The gene calls are TRBV5-4 and TRBJ2-3, with 7 positions matching TRBD1. J gave up 0 bases and V 2 bases, and 6 bases lay outside the gene matches. Germline assignment: CDR1 SGHNT and CDR2 YYREEE (reference sequence). The CDR3 loop spans 16 amino acids. CDR3 amino acids: CASSFDRATSTDTQYF. The DNA of the CDR3 is TGTGCCAGCAGCTTTGACAGGGCCACTAGCACAGATACGCAGTATTTT.

This clonotype was counted at least ten times. The V and J genes are TRBV5-1 and TRBJ2-5, with D possibly matching TRBD1 (6 bases). V was shortened by 2 bases and J by 6 bases, with 14 bases between the two germline ends. The length of the CDR3 is 14 residues. Germline V CDR1 and CDR2: SGHRS, YFSETQ. Here the CDR3 DNA reads TGCGCCAGCAGCTTTTTGTCAGGGGAACAGACCCAGTACTTC. This sequence encodes CASSFLSGEQTQYF.

This clonotype was seen repeatedly, ten times or more. The chain uses TRBV5-4 and TRBJ2-1; TRBD2 matches at 16 bases. Per germline, CDR1 SGHNT and CDR2 YYREEE (reference sequence). J lost 4 bases, V lost 4 bases, and 5 bases had no gene match. The CDR3 sequence is 17 residues long. CDR3 protein: CASSGTSGRVGYNEQFF. The CDR3 bases are TGTGCCAGCAGCGGGACTAGCGGGAGGGTCGGTTACAATGAGCAGTTCTTC.

Here the CDR3 reads CASSLVGRIYEQYF. CDR3 coding DNA: TGTGCCAGCAGCTTGGTGGGACGAATCTACGAGCAGTACTTC. The chain carries TRBV11-2 and TRBJ2-7; either TRBD1 or TRBD2 may fit D (5 bases each). Germline V gene sequence: CDR1 SGHAT, CDR2 FQNNGV. V gave up 3 bases and J gave up 3 bases, with 12 bases separating them. CDR3 length equals 14 residues.

This clonotype was detected ten times or more. V is TRBV6-5 and J is TRBJ2-3; D gene unclear. Per germline, CDR1 MNHEY and CDR2 SVGAGI. V gave up 3 bases and J gave up 0 bases, with 10 bases separating them. This CDR3 has 15 residues. The CDR3 sequence: CASSYSRISTDTQYF. The CDR3, as DNA: TGTGCCAGCAGTTATTCGAGAATTAGCACAGATACGCAGTATTTT.

The sample holds many counts of this clonotype. The chain recombines TRBV28 with TRBJ2-5; D remains ambiguous. V lost 3 bases to trimming and J lost 1 base, with 6 bases between them. The CDR3 is 13 amino acids. Germline V gene lookup returns CDR1 MDHEN and CDR2 SYDVKM. CDR3 in amino acids: CASSFPGQETQYF. CDR3 in DNA: TGTGCCAGCAGTTTCCCGGGCCAAGAGACCCAGTACTTC.